This T cell receptor (beta chain) comes out of a study of blood T cell repertoires in COVID-19. At the level of the study: The study drew acute and convalescent COVID-19 samples from the United States, Italy and Spain. Sample material is recorded as cDNA or gDNA derived from T cells, B-cell-depleted T cells, or PBMCs.

Assay: immunoSEQ multiplex PCR; the TCRdb copy retains only in-frame clones and omits some. Among fewer than 200,000 clones listed, approximately 87% were seen once. Clinical history reported by participants formed the basis on which cohorts were assigned. Symptom resolution, clearance, or two negative PCRs marked the recovered donors of Cohort 3. The CDR3 is made up of 15 amino acids. The junction had 7 bases not matched to a gene; V was cut back by 1 base and J by 5 bases. Germline V lookup: CDR1 SGHTA, CDR2 FQGNSA. Sequencing used PBMCs or T cells enriched from blood (not recorded which). This sequence was found in a woman aged 45-65 years who had recovered from COVID-19. The rearrangement uses TRBV7-2 and TRBJ2-5; 7 bases fit TRBD2. The CDR3 DNA sequence: TGTGCCAGCAGCTTAGGGGGGGGAGGGAAGGAGACCCAGTACTTC. Protein: CASSLGGGGKETQYF.